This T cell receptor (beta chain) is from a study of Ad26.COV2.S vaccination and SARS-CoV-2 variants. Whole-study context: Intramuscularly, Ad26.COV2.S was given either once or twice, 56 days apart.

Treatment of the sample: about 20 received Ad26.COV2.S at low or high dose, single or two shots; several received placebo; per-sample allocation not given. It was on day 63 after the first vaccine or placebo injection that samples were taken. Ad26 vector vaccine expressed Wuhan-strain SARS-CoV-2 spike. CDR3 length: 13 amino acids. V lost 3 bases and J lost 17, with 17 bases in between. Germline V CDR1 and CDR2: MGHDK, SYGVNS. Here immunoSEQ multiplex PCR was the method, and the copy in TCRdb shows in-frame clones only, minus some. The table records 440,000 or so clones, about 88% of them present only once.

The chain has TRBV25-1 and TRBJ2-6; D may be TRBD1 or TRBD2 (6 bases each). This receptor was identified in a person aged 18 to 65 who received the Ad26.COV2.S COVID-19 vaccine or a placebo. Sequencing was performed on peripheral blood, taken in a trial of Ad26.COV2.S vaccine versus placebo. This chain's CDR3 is CASSDNVVGGMTF. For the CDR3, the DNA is TGTGCCAGCAGTGACAATGTCGTGGGGGGCATGACTTTC. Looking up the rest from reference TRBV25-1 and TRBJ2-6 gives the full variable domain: EADIYQTPRYLVIGTGKKITLECSQTMGHDKMYWYQQDPGMELHLIHYSYGVNSTEKGDLSSESTVSRIRTEHFPLTLESARPSHTSQYLCASSDNVVGGMTFGAGSRLTVL.